The 26 T cell receptor beta chains below come from one sample, sequenced in a study of early stage breast cancer tumors. Method: immunoSEQ multiplex PCR; TCRdb's copy keeps in-frame clones and lacks some. The table shows about 19,000 clones, with 83% occurring only once. The source material was blood. The receptor source for this set is a person between 70 and 80 years old with breast cancer.

The V call is TRBV7-9, the J call TRBJ1-2, with a tentative D call TRBD1 (6 bases). CDR1 is SEHNR and CDR2 is FQNEAQ in the germline V gene (reference sequence). The CDR3 totals 14 residues. The V end was cut by 5 bases, the J end by 3 bases, with 13 bases between. The CDR3 region is CASSQDQGYYGYTF. Here the CDR3 DNA reads TGTGCCAGCAGCCAAGATCAGGGGTACTATGGCTACACCTTC.

The rearrangement links TRBV18 to TRBJ2-5, with 7 positions matching TRBD1. Trimming at V came to 2 bases and at J to 8 bases, leaving 5 bases not matched to a gene. The germline CDR1 and CDR2 sequences are KGHSH and LQKENI. The CDR3 is 13 amino acids. CDR3 in amino acids: CASSPAGGITQYF. The CDR3, as DNA: TGTGCCAGCTCACCAGCAGGGGGTATAACCCAGTACTTC.

The chain is built from TRBV30 and TRBJ2-5; 9 bases agree with TRBD2. Germline V CDR1 and CDR2: GTSNPN, SVGIG (reference sequence). Germline trimming cut 2 bases from V and 7 bases from J; bases unmatched to any gene: 17. The CDR3 has 17 amino acids. CDR3 protein: CAWSFGSSGGFRATQYF. DNA for the CDR3: TGTGCCTGGAGTTTCGGGAGTAGCGGGGGATTCCGGGCGACCCAGTACTTC.

The V call is TRBV5-1, the J call TRBJ1-1; 7 bases agree with TRBD1. The junction had 5 bases not matched to a gene; V was cut back by 5 bases and J by 4 bases. This CDR3 is built from 13 residues. Germline V gives CDR1 SGHRS, CDR2 YFSETQ. CDR3 nucleotide sequence: TGCGCCAGCAGGCTGAGGGACAGCACTGAAGCTTTCTTT. Translation: CASRLRDSTEAFF.

This rearrangement joins TRBV6-6 to TRBJ2-6, with D possibly matching TRBD1 (5 bases). The CDR3 sequence is 15 residues long. V shed 6 bases and J shed 2 bases, with 11 bases lying between them. The germline CDR1 and CDR2 sequences are MNHNY and SVGAGI (reference sequence). The CDR3 loop reads CASSQGVTGANVLTF. In DNA form, the CDR3 reads TGTGCCAGCAGCCAAGGGGTTACTGGGGCCAACGTCCTGACTTTC.

This clone has only a few counts. In DNA form, the CDR3 reads TGTGCCTGGAGGGGAGCATCGATTGCTAACTATGGCTACACCTTC. Protein sequence: CAWRGASIANYGYTF. This rearrangement joins TRBV30 to TRBJ1-2; D is ambiguous. Germline-derived CDR1 and CDR2 are GTSNPN and SVGIG (reference sequence). There are 15 residues in the CDR3. Deletions cut 3 bases from V and 0 bases from J, with 14 bases between.

J is TRBJ2-1 and V is TRBV25-1; weak D call: TRBD1 (6 bases). The V end lost 8 bases, the J end lost 0 bases, and 14 bases lay between the germline ends. CDR1 MGHDK and CDR2 SYGVNS come from the germline V gene. This CDR3 is 15 amino acids long. The CDR3 DNA follows: TGTGCCAGCGGCCGGGTAGGGGGCTCCTACAATGAGCAGTTCTTC. This translates into CASGRVGGSYNEQFF.

With regard to this clone: An end of the junction differs from the germline gene, which may be a read error. V usage is TRBV19 and J usage is TRBJ2-2; 11 bases fit TRBD1. The V gene's germline CDR1 is LNHDA and CDR2 SQIVND (reference sequence). The CDR3 has 14 amino acids. The DNA for the CDR3 is TGTGCCAGTGGACAGGGGGCGAAAACCGGGGAGCTGTTTTTT. This translates into CASGQGAKTGELFF.

The chain has TRBV28 and TRBJ1-5; D is ambiguous. V was clipped by 1 base and J by 2 bases, with 9 bases between them. This CDR3 has 15 amino acids. Germline lookup yields CDR1 MDHEN and CDR2 SYDVKM. The DNA of the CDR3 is TGTGCCAGCAGTTTATCCTGGCAGGGCAATCAGCCCCAGCATTTT. This translates into CASSLSWQGNQPQHF.

This clone came up once. Written as DNA, the CDR3 is TGTGCCAGCTCACCTTTGGGACTAGCGGGGGACTACAATGAGCAGTTCTTC. Residues: CASSPLGLAGDYNEQFF. The rearrangement uses TRBV18 and TRBJ2-1, with 14 bases aligning to TRBD2. Germline V CDR1 and CDR2: KGHSH, LQKENI. The CDR3 is 17 residues long. After removal of 3 bases from V and 3 bases from J, the junction contained 4 bases not matched to a gene.

The V call is TRBV30, the J call TRBJ1-1; D call uncertain. The V end lost 4 bases, the J end lost 3 bases, and 15 bases lay between the germline ends. The CDR3 is 14 residues long. Germline CDR1 and CDR2: GTSNPN and SVGIG (reference sequence). CDR3 DNA sequence: TGTGCCTGGACGGAGGGTTTTGGGGACACTGAAGCTTTCTTT. Its protein product is CAWTEGFGDTEAFF.

The chain employs TRBV9 and TRBJ2-1, with D possibly TRBD2 on 5 matching bases. The V end was cut by 0 bases, the J end by 8 bases, with 15 bases between. The CDR3 is made up of 15 amino acids. Per the germline V gene, CDR1 is SGDLS and CDR2 is YYNGEE. The CDR3 region is CASSVASHSRDEQFF. CDR3 in DNA: TGTGCCAGCAGCGTAGCTAGCCACAGTCGAGATGAGCAGTTCTTC.

The chain combines TRBV30 with TRBJ1-6; D is ambiguous. The germline gives CDR1 GTSNPN, CDR2 SVGIG (reference sequence). Trimming left V 7 bases short and J 0 bases short, with 7 bases between. The CDR3 consists of 13 residues. CDR3 loop: CASGGSYNSPLHF. CDR3 sequence (DNA): TGTGCCTCGGGAGGCTCCTATAATTCACCCCTCCACTTT. The variable domain in full, completed from reference TRBV30 and TRBJ1-6, reads SQTIHQWPATLVQPVGSPLSLECTVEGTSNPNLYWYRQAAGRGLQLLFYSVGIGQISSEVPQNLSASRPQDRQFILSSKKLLLSDSGFYLCASGGSYNSPLHFGNGTRLTVT.

This rearrangement joins TRBV6-1 to TRBJ1-5; maybe TRBD1 (6 bases). The CDR3 has 16 residues. Germline V gene lookup returns CDR1 MNHNS and CDR2 SASEGT. The V and J ends lost 1 base and 1 base respectively, with 11 bases between them. The CDR3 here is CASSEDPTGSNQPQHF. The CDR3, as DNA: TGTGCCAGCAGTGAAGACCCCACAGGGAGCAATCAGCCCCAGCATTTT.

The chain couples TRBV5-1 to TRBJ1-5; D possibly corresponds to TRBD1 (6 bases). The CDR3 is 15 amino acids. Looked up from germline, CDR1 is SGHRS and CDR2 is YFSETQ. V dropped 4 bases and J dropped 2 bases, with 13 bases sitting between them. CDR3 region: CASSLGAGGNQPQHF. Written as DNA, the CDR3 is TGCGCCAGCAGCCTAGGGGCAGGGGGCAATCAGCCCCAGCATTTT.

CDR3 loop: CASSPAGYNYGYTF. The DNA of the CDR3 is TGTGCCAGCAGCCCCGCGGGGTATAACTATGGCTACACCTTC. The chain carries TRBV7-9 and TRBJ1-2; D not resolved. In germline, CDR1 is SEHNR, CDR2 FQNEAQ (reference sequence). With 5 bases removed from V and 1 base from J, the gap between germline ends came to 11 bases. The CDR3 sequence is 14 residues long. Drawing the rest from reference TRBV7-9 and TRBJ1-2, the complete variable domain is DTGVSQNPRHKITKRGQNVTFRCDPISEHNRLYWYRQTLGQGPEFLTYFQNEAQLEKSRLLSDRFSAERPKGSFSTLEIQRTEQGDSAMYLCASSPAGYNYGYTFGSGTRLTVV.

This sequence joins TRBV18 and TRBJ2-3; no clear D gene. Trimming pared 6 bases from V and 0 bases from J, leaving 10 bases between. This CDR3 is built from 14 residues. Looked up from germline, CDR1 is KGHSH and CDR2 is LQKENI. The CDR3 loop is CASSLKTSTDTQYF. The CDR3 DNA follows: TGTGCCAGCTCTCTGAAAACTAGCACAGATACGCAGTATTTT.

The chain employs TRBV18 and TRBJ1-3, with 7 bases identical to TRBD1. The CDR3 runs to 16 residues. V shed 1 base and J 0 bases; nucleotides not matched to a gene: 3. Germline V gene lookup returns CDR1 KGHSH and CDR2 LQKENI. CDR3 sequence (DNA): TGTGCCAGCTCACCACGACGGGACAGCTCTGGAAACACCATATATTTT. This sequence encodes CASSPRRDSSGNTIYF.

The V call is TRBV19, the J call TRBJ1-4, with TRBD1 matching over 7 bases. Germline CDR1 is LNHDA and CDR2 is SQIVND (reference sequence). The CDR3 has 14 amino acids. Germline trimming cut 7 bases from V and 7 bases from J; bases unmatched to any gene: 9. CDR3 sequence (DNA): TGTGCCAGTACCAAAGGGGGCATCGGTGAAAAACTGTTTTTT. Translated, it gives CASTKGGIGEKLFF.

A single count supports this clone. The chain couples TRBV7-3 to TRBJ1-3, with TRBD1 matching over 7 bases. This CDR3 is built from 16 residues. V shed 5 bases, J shed 0 bases, and the junction held 7 bases outside the gene matches. Germline CDR1 and CDR2: SGHTA and FQGTGA. The CDR3 DNA reads TGTGCCAGCAGCCCCACAGGGGTCTACTCTGGAAACACCATATATTTT. Its protein is CASSPTGVYSGNTIYF.

V is TRBV29-1 and J is TRBJ2-7; the D gene is possibly TRBD2 (6 bases). Deletions cut 8 bases from V and 11 bases from J, with 28 bases between. The germline CDR1 and CDR2 sequences are SQVTM and ANQGSEA. This CDR3 has 14 residues. As DNA, the CDR3 is TGCAGCCCCTGGGGGTCCGAGCGGGCTGATTTGGAGTACTTC. Translation gives CSPWGSERADLEYF.

V is TRBV19 and J is TRBJ2-1; 13 nucleotides match TRBD2. The CDR3 covers 16 residues. Germline CDR1 LNHDA, CDR2 SQIVND (reference sequence). Losses at the gene ends were 7 bases for V and 7 bases for J; bases not matched to a gene: 10. The CDR3 DNA is TGTGCCAGTACTGAAAGACTAGCGGGGGGCCGTAATGAGCAGTTCTTC. It specifies CASTERLAGGRNEQFF. The full variable domain, with the rest looked up from reference TRBV19 and TRBJ2-1, is DGGITQSPKYLFRKEGQNVTLSCEQNLNHDAMYWYRQDPGQGLRLIYYSQIVNDFQKGDIAEGYSVSREKKESFPLTVTSAQKNPTAFYLCASTERLAGGRNEQFFGPGTRLTVL.

This sequence joins TRBV15 and TRBJ2-4; 8 nucleotides line up with TRBD1. Germline V gene data show CDR1 as LNHNV and CDR2 as YYDKDF (reference sequence). This CDR3 has 19 amino acids. Losses at the gene ends were 1 base for V and 1 base for J; bases not matched to a gene: 12. CDR3 bases: TGTGCCACCAGCAGAGGTGGGACCGGGACAGGTTTTGCCAAAAACATTCAGTACTTC. Amino acid sequence: CATSRGGTGTGFAKNIQYF.

The genes are TRBV11-3 and TRBJ2-1, with 8 bases matching TRBD2. The CDR3 covers 14 residues. V lost 5 bases to trimming and J lost 2 bases; unmatched junction nucleotides: 2. Germline lookup yields CDR1 SGHNT and CDR2 YENEEA. The CDR3 sequence: CASSPGGAYNEQFF. For the CDR3, the DNA is TGTGCCAGCAGCCCGGGGGGGGCCTACAATGAGCAGTTCTTC. The full variable domain, completed using reference TRBV11-3 and TRBJ2-1, is EAGVVQSPRYKIIEKKQPVAFWCNPISGHNTLYWYLQNLGQGPELLIRYENEEAVDDSQLPKDRFSAERLKGVDSTLKIQPAELGDSAVYLCASSPGGAYNEQFFGPGTRLTVL.

This chain joins TRBV2 and TRBJ2-7; D is perhaps TRBD2 (7 bases). V lost 2 bases, J lost 7 bases, and 18 bases lay in between. In germline, CDR1 is SNHLY, CDR2 FYNNEI. The CDR3 covers 15 residues. The chain's CDR3 is CASSELRRGPGEQYF. The CDR3 DNA follows: TGTGCCAGCAGTGAATTGAGGCGGGGGCCGGGGGAGCAGTACTTC.

The V gene is TRBV5-6, the J gene TRBJ1-6, with D uncertain. The CDR3 consists of 15 residues. Germline CDR1 SGHDT, CDR2 YYEEEE. The V end was cut by 1 base, the J end by 7 bases, with 12 bases between. CDR3 DNA: TGTGCCAGCAGCTTGCAAGGTGGGCTCAATTCACCCCTCCACTTT. The encoded protein is CASSLQGGLNSPLHF.